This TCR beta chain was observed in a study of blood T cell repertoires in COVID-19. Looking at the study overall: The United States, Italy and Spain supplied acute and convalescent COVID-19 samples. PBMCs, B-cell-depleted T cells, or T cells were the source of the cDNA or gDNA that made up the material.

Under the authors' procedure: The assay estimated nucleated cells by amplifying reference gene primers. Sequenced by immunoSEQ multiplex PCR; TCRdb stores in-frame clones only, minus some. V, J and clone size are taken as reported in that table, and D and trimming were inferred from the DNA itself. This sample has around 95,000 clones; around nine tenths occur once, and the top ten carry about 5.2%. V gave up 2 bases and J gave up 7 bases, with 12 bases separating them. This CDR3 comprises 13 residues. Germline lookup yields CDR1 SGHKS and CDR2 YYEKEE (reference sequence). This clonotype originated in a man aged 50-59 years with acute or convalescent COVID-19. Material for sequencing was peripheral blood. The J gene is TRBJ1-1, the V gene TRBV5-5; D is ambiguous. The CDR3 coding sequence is TGTGCCAGCAGCTTTCTAGCAGAGCTTGAAGCTTTCTTT. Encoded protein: CASSFLAELEAFF.